This T cell receptor (beta chain) was recovered during a study of shared clonotypes between healthy human individuals. TCRdb keeps only in-frame clones here, not all; method: immunoSEQ multiplex PCR. The sample has about 480,000 clones; over 60% are singletons. This CDR3 spans 13 amino acids. Germline V gene sequence: CDR1 MNHEY, CDR2 SVGAGI. V lost 5 bases, J lost 6 bases, and 1 base stayed unmatched. The origin of this receptor is a woman between 40 and 55 years old in good health. Some clones in this sample may be carry-over from other donors' samples. This chain links TRBV6-5 with TRBJ1-6, with 7 bases fitting TRBD1. Sequenced sample: PBMCs. The CDR3 bases are TGTGCCAGCAGTAACAGGGGTAATTCACCCCTCCACTTT. This sequence encodes CASSNRGNSPLHF.